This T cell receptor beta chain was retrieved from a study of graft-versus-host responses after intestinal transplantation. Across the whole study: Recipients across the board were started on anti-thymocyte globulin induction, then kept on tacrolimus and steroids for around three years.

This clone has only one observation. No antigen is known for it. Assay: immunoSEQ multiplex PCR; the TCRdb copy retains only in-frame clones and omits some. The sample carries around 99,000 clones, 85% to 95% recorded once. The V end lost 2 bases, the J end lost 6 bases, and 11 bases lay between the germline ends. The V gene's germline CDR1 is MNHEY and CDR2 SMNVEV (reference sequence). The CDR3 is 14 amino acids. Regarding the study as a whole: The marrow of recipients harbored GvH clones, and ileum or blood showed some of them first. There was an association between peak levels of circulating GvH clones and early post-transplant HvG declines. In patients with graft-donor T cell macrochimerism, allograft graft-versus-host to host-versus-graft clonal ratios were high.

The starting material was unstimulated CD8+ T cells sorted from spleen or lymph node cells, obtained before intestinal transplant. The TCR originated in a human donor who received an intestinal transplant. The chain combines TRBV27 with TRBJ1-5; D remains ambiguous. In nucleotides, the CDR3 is TGTGCCAGCAGTTTAGTTGGCTCTAGTCAGCCCCAGCATTTT. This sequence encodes CASSLVGSSQPQHF.